This entry lists 18 T cell receptor beta chains sequenced from one sample in a study of T-cell reconstitution after alpha-beta-depleted transplantation in children. It was with unique molecular identifiers that the TCRbeta library was prepared. One entry per CDR3 protein, called by TCRdb with MiXCR from the PCR reads. There are more than 200,000 distinct CDR3 sequences in the sample; around 8.4% occur only once, and less than 40% lies in the top ten. This specimen was PBMCs, mostly from graft donor cells, taken 360 days after TCRalphabeta/CD19-depleted stem cell transplant. The receptors shown here come from a male patient aged 2 to 9 who had a stem cell transplant for acute myeloid leukemia, so the T cells may come from the graft donor.

This clonotype was observed many times. The V call is TRBV20-1, the J call TRBJ2-7; D is unresolved. Per germline, CDR1 DFQATT and CDR2 SNEGSKA (reference sequence). The CDR3 spans 13 residues. The V end was cut by 5 bases, the J end by 6 bases, with 17 bases between. The CDR3, as DNA: TGCAGTGCTCCCAATAGAAACCTCTCCGAGCAGTACTTC. This codes for CSAPNRNLSEQYF.

In nucleotides, the CDR3 is TGTGCCAGCAGCTCTAGCGGGACAGGGGGCCTCCAAGAGACCCAGTACTTC. Its translation: CASSSSGTGGLQETQYF. The V call is TRBV7-8, the J call TRBJ2-5, with 12 bases lining up with TRBD1. The CDR3 extends over 17 amino acids. The junction had 7 bases not matched to a gene; V was cut back by 4 bases and J by 1 base. Germline V CDR1 and CDR2: SGHVS, FQNEAQ.

This clonotype was seen many times. The DNA of the CDR3 is TGCAGTGCTAGAGATTGGAGTCTATTTGAAGCTTTCTTT. Encoded protein: CSARDWSLFEAFF. V is TRBV20-1 and J is TRBJ1-1; D not resolved. V lost 0 bases to trimming and J lost 7 bases, with 12 bases between them. This CDR3 is built from 13 residues. Germline values: CDR1 DFQATT, CDR2 SNEGSKA (reference sequence).

Many counts were recorded for this clonotype. The V call is TRBV25-1, the J call TRBJ2-3; 8 bases agree with TRBD2. V shed 1 base, J shed 5 bases, and the junction held 11 bases outside the gene matches. In germline, CDR1 is MGHDK, CDR2 SYGVNS. There are 17 residues in the CDR3. The chain's CDR3 is CASSESRSGGTVDTQYF. The CDR3 DNA sequence: TGTGCCAGCAGTGAATCGAGGAGCGGGGGTACCGTAGATACGCAGTATTTT.

This clonotype was observed a few times. The chain is built from TRBV4-3 and TRBJ2-3; the D is unclear. V lost 0 bases, J lost 2 bases, and 6 bases lay in between. CDR3 length: 14 amino acids. Germline values: CDR1 LGHNA, CDR2 YSLEER. CDR3 in amino acids: CASSQESATDTQYF. For the CDR3, the DNA is TGCGCCAGCAGCCAAGAATCAGCCACAGATACGCAGTATTTT.

This clonotype has ten or more counts. This sequence joins TRBV20-1 and TRBJ2-2, with 7 bases matching TRBD1. Losses at the gene ends were 5 bases for V and 3 bases for J; bases not matched to a gene: 12. Germline V lookup: CDR1 DFQATT, CDR2 SNEGSKA (reference sequence). The CDR3 loop spans 16 amino acids. In nucleotides, the CDR3 is TGCAGTGCTCCTCGGATGACAGGGATGGACACCGGGGAGCTGTTTTTT. This encodes CSAPRMTGMDTGELFF.

The table lists this clonotype with a few counts. The chain recombines TRBV5-6 with TRBJ1-1; D unresolved. Germline CDR1 and CDR2: SGHDT and YYEEEE. V lost 0 bases, J lost 4 bases, and 13 bases lay in between. The length of the CDR3 is 15 residues. The CDR3 nucleotides read TGTGCCAGCAGCTTGGTCGGGCGAGAGGTCACTGAAGCTTTCTTT. This codes for CASSLVGREVTEAFF.

This clonotype was seen at least ten times. This rearrangement joins TRBV12-3 or TRBV12-4 to TRBJ1-5; D unclear. Trimming took off 1 base at V and 1 base at J, with 8 bases between the two ends. The CDR3 length is 15 residues. The DNA of the CDR3 is TGTGCCAGCAGTTTAGGAGGGCGGAGCAATCAGCCCCAGCATTTT. This encodes CASSLGGRSNQPQHF.

This clonotype has a handful of counts. Sequence at one end of the junction differs from germline and may be a read error. The chain combines TRBV2 with TRBJ2-7; the match to TRBD2 covers 12 bases. The CDR3 extends over 12 amino acids. CDR1 and CDR2 (germline): SNHLY, FYNNEI. CDR3 DNA sequence: TGTGCCAGCAGTGAGGCTAGCGGGAGGGCCTCTTTC. Its translation is CASSEASGRASF.

This clonotype was picked up a small number of times. The rearrangement joins TRBV5-5 to TRBJ2-5; 7 nucleotides line up with TRBD1. Trimming at V came to 1 base and at J to 5 bases, leaving 8 bases not matched to a gene. The germline V gene has CDR1 SGHKS and CDR2 YYEKEE (reference sequence). The CDR3 sequence is 15 residues long. CDR3 DNA: TGTGCCAGCAGCTTGCGAGACAGGGTGTCGGAGACCCAGTACTTC. Translating gives CASSLRDRVSETQYF. The full variable domain, its missing parts supplied by reference TRBV5-5 and TRBJ2-5, is DAGVTQSPTHLIKTRGQQVTLRCSPISGHKSVSWYQQVLGQGPQFIFQYYEKEERGRGNFPDRFSARQFPNYSSELNVNALLLGDSALYLCASSLRDRVSETQYFGPGTRLLVL.

This clonotype was counted at least ten times. The rearrangement links TRBV20-1 to TRBJ2-2; 10 nucleotides match TRBD2. The V and J ends lost 0 bases and 0 bases, in that order; junction bases with no gene match: 4. The germline V gene encodes CDR1 DFQATT and CDR2 SNEGSKA (reference sequence). This CDR3 comprises 17 residues. The CDR3 spells CSAREAGTSANTGELFF. CDR3 coding DNA: TGCAGTGCTAGAGAGGCCGGGACTAGCGCGAACACCGGGGAGCTGTTTTTT.

The CDR3 nucleotides are TGTGCCAGCACTTCTCCGGCGGGGGGGCCGGATGAGCAGTTCTTC. Protein product: CASTSPAGGPDEQFF. The rearrangement uses TRBV12-3 or TRBV12-4 and TRBJ2-1, with 9 bases aligning to TRBD2. With 7 bases clipped from V and 8 bases from J, the junction kept 12 bases outside the gene matches. This CDR3 comprises 15 residues.

V and J are TRBV3-1 and TRBJ2-7, with 9 nucleotides matching TRBD1. The germline V gene has CDR1 LGHDT and CDR2 YNNKEL (reference sequence). Trimming took 4 bases from V and 7 from J; bases not matched to a gene: 11. CDR3 length equals 15 residues. The CDR3 protein is CASSRGGTGSREQYV. As DNA, the CDR3 is TGTGCCAGCAGCCGAGGAGGGACAGGGTCGAGGGAGCAGTACGTC.

The sample holds many counts of this clonotype. The V and J genes are TRBV6-2 or TRBV6-3 and TRBJ1-2; 7 bases are a match to TRBD1. V was clipped by 6 bases and J by 7 bases; unmatched bases: 11. The CDR3 sequence is 14 residues long. CDR1 is MNHEY and CDR2 is SVGEGT in the germline V gene. CDR3 in amino acids: CASSPDRFLPGYTF. Here the CDR3 DNA reads TGTGCCAGCAGCCCGGACAGGTTTCTACCTGGCTACACCTTC.

Ten or more counts support this clonotype. V and J are TRBV12-3 or TRBV12-4 and TRBJ1-2; 9 bases align to TRBD1. This CDR3 is built from 15 residues. V gave up 5 bases and J gave up 4 bases; unmatched junction bases: 8. In DNA form, the CDR3 reads TGTGCCAGCAGTCTGTTACAGGGGGCTCCCTATGGCTACACCTTC. This translates into CASSLLQGAPYGYTF.

This clonotype came up a few times. The chain uses TRBV6-2 or TRBV6-3 and TRBJ2-7; D ambiguous. The germline CDR1 and CDR2 sequences are MNHEY and SVGEGT. The CDR3 spans 15 residues. The ends were cut back, 5 bases at V and 1 base at J, with 15 bases in the middle. The CDR3: CASSQRFGRSYEQYF. DNA for the CDR3: TGTGCCAGCAGTCAGCGTTTCGGACGGTCCTACGAGCAGTACTTC.

This clonotype showed up many times. The rearrangement joins TRBV5-1 to TRBJ2-1; 7 bases map to TRBD1. CDR3 length: 18 amino acids. Germline CDR1 and CDR2: SGHRS and YFSETQ. V was clipped by 1 base and J by 0 bases; unmatched bases: 10. The CDR3 sequence is CASSLRDSLPSSYNEQFF. In nucleotides, the CDR3 is TGCGCCAGCAGCTTGAGGGACAGCTTGCCGAGCTCCTACAATGAGCAGTTCTTC.

The genes are TRBV4-3 and TRBJ2-1, with TRBD2 matching over 9 bases. Germline CDR1 LGHNA, CDR2 YSLEER. The V and J ends lost 1 base and 2 bases, in that order; junction bases with no gene match: 6. CDR3 length equals 17 residues. The DNA of the CDR3 is TGCGCCAGCAGCCAAGGAGGAGGACTAGCGACCTACAATGAGCAGTTCTTC. It is translated as CASSQGGGLATYNEQFF.